The source of this T cell receptor (beta chain) is a study of T cell repertoires in cytomegalovirus infection. Study in general: Based on public TCR beta signatures, there were indications of CMV infection and of a matching HLA type. Notes on the study in general: There were carriers of CMV plus the relevant HLA, and cumulative public TCR beta family frequency identified them. Clonotypes of TCR beta that were HLA-C-restricted and CMV-specific dominated the ex vivo response.

TCRdb used MiXCR to reprocess the reads, holding one entry per CDR3 protein. The sample carries 700,000 to 850,000 distinct CDR3 sequences, about 33% recorded once. For this clonotype: The antigen is not known.

The V and J ends lost 1 base and 0 bases respectively, with 19 bases between them. CDR3 size: 19 residues. Germline loops: CDR1 MGHRA, CDR2 YSYEKL. The chain employs TRBV4-1 and TRBJ2-4; D perhaps matches TRBD2 (6 bases). Material: cultured CD8+ T cells from PBMCs, obtained from culture after CMV antigen stimulation. The receptor was isolated from a human donor in good health (CMV status not recorded). Some clones in this sample may be carry-over from other donors' samples. The CDR3, as DNA: TGCGCCAGCAGCCAAGTGGGGCGCGGGGCCTCTAAAGCCAAAAACATTCAGTACTTC. Translating gives CASSQVGRGASKAKNIQYF.